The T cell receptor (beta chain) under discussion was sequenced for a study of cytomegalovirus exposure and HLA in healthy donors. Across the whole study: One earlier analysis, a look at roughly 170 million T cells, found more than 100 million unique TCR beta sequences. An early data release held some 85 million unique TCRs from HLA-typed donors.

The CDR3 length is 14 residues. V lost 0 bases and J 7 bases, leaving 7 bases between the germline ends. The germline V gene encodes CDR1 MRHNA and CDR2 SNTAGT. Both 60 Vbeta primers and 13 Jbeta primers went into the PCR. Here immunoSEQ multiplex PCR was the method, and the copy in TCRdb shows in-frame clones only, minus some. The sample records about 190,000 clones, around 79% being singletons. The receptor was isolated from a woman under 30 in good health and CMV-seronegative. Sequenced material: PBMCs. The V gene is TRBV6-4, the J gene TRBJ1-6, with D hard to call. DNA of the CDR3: TGTGCCAGCAGTGACTCGGCAGGAAATTCACCCCTCCACTTT. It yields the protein CASSDSAGNSPLHF.